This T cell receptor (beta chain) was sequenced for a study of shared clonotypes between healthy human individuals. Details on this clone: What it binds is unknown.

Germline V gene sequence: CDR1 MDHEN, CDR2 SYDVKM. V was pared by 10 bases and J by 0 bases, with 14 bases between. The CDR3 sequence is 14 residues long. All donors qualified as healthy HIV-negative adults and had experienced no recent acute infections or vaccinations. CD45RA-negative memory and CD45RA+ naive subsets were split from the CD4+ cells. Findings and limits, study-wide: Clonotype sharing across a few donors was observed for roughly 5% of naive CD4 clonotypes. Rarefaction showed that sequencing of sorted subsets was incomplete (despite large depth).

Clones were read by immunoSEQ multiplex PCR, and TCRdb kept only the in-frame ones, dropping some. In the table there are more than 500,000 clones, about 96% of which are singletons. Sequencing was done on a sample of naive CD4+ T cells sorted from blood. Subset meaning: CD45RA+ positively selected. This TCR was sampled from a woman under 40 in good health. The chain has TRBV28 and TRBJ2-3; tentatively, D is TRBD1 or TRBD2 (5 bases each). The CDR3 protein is CATREQASTDTQYF. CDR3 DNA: TGTGCCACCAGGGAGCAGGCTAGCACAGATACGCAGTATTTT.